The entry below describes one TCR beta chain. Libraries were prepared by immunoSEQ multiplex PCR; TCRdb keeps only in-frame clonotypes and omits some of them. Of about 380,000 clones listed, around 87% are singletons. Trimming cost V 4 bases and J 10 bases; bases outside gene matches: 16. Germline CDR1 SEHNR, CDR2 FQNEAQ (reference sequence). The CDR3 runs 17 residues. These data come from a study of blood T cell repertoires in COVID-19. Sequenced: PBMCs or T cells enriched from blood (not recorded which). This chain uses TRBV7-9 with TRBJ1-4, with 9 bases lining up with TRBD1. The source is a man aged 25-45 years who had recovered from COVID-19. In nucleotides, the CDR3 is TGTGCCAGCAGCTCCAAGATCCGCTGGGGACAGGGCGGAAAACTGTTTTTT. Protein: CASSSKIRWGQGGKLFF.